This is a list of T cell receptor beta chains from one sample in a study of cytomegalovirus exposure and HLA in healthy donors. Assay: immunoSEQ multiplex PCR; the TCRdb copy retains only in-frame clones and omits some. Of about 120,000 clones listed, approximately 78% were seen once; the top ten hold about 1.5%. The sequencing input was PBMCs. The receptors were gathered from a female donor in good health and CMV-seronegative. CDR3s include the opening cysteine and the closing phenylalanine or tryptophan. Fields, in order: J gene, D gene, clone size, V gene, CDR3 protein, CDR3 DNA. The D gene is left open where the match is weak. Clone size is not always given. Where it is, it says once, few, many or a class for expanded clones.

TRBJ1-1 NA NA TRBV5-4 CASSLVGGNTEAFF TGTGCCAGCAGCTTAGTCGGGGGGAACACTGAAGCTTTCTTT
TRBJ2-1 TRBD2 NA TRBV15 CATSHSSGSYNEQFF TGTGCCACCAGCCACTCTAGCGGGAGCTACAATGAGCAGTTCTTC
TRBJ1-5 NA NA TRBV28 CASSLRYGSNQPQHF TGTGCCAGCAGTTTAAGGTACGGGAGCAATCAGCCCCAGCATTTT
TRBJ2-1 TRBD2 NA TRBV28 CASVMGGAGYTEQFF TGTGCCAGCGTCATGGGCGGAGCGGGATACACTGAGCAGTTCTTC
TRBJ2-1 TRBD2 NA TRBV27 CASSAPTSGIRYEQFF TGTGCCAGCTCCGCCCCCACTAGCGGGATAAGGTATGAGCAGTTCTTC
TRBJ1-1 NA NA TRBV18 CASSPIGGAAEAFF TGTGCCAGCTCACCCATCGGGGGGGCAGCTGAAGCTTTCTTT
TRBJ2-3 TRBD2 NA TRBV2 CASSESGGLWDTQYF TGTGCCAGCAGTGAATCGGGAGGGTTGTGGGATACGCAGTATTTT
TRBJ1-2 TRBD1 once TRBV7-2 CASSLRQGGYTF TGTGCCAGCAGCTTAAGACAGGGGGGCTACACCTTC
TRBJ2-1 TRBD2 few TRBV7-8 CASRGMRREGLSEQFF TGTGCCAGCAGGGGAATGAGGCGGGAGGGCCTCAGTGAGCAGTTCTTC
TRBJ2-3 TRBD1 NA TRBV19 CASNKQGPLQPRAQYF TGTGCCAGTAATAAACAGGGGCCCCTCCAGCCGAGAGCGCAGTATTTT
TRBJ1-3 TRBD1 NA TRBV4-3 CASSQGTGSGNTIYF TGCGCCAGCAGCCAAGGGACAGGCTCTGGAAACACCATATATTTT
TRBJ1-1 NA NA TRBV5-6 CASSLWGGVNTEAFF TGTGCCAGCAGCTTGTGGGGGGGCGTTAACACTGAAGCTTTCTTT
TRBJ2-1 TRBD1 NA TRBV6-1 CASSEVGTGYEQFF TGTGCCAGCAGTGAAGTAGGGACAGGGTATGAGCAGTTCTTC
TRBJ2-7 TRBD2 NA TRBV9 CASSARAGESGEQYF TGTGCCAGCAGCGCCCGAGCGGGAGAGTCGGGCGAGCAGTACTTC
TRBJ1-1 NA few TRBV5-4 CASSLQGTDTEAFF TGTGCCAGCAGCTTGCAGGGAACGGACACTGAAGCTTTCTTT
TRBJ2-7 NA NA TRBV28 CASSPVVDSTYEQYF TGTGCCAGCAGCCCTGTGGTGGACAGTACCTACGAGCAGTACTTC
TRBJ2-1 TRBD2 NA TRBV6-6 CASSYLAGGLDEQFF TGTGCCAGCAGTTACTTAGCGGGAGGGCTCGACGAGCAGTTCTTC
TRBJ1-5 TRBD1 few TRBV5-4 CASSRLQGVVQPQHF TGTGCCAGCAGCCGACTACAGGGGGTAGTTCAGCCCCAGCATTTT
TRBJ1-6 NA NA TRBV5-1 CASSLGATVGGNSPLHF TGCGCCAGCAGCTTGGGGGCCACGGTGGGGGGAAATTCACCCCTCCACTTT
TRBJ2-4 TRBD2 few TRBV15 CATSRNRLAGNIQYF TGTGCCACCAGCAGGAACCGACTAGCGGGGAACATTCAGTACTTC
TRBJ1-4 TRBD1 once TRBV4-1 CASSQDFGQGLKLFF TGCGCCAGCAGCCAAGATTTCGGACAGGGGTTAAAACTGTTTTTT
TRBJ2-5 NA NA TRBV7-8 CASSLDSPRAAQYF TGTGCCAGCAGCCTGGACAGTCCACGGGCGGCCCAGTACTTC
TRBJ2-5 TRBD2 NA TRBV5-6 CASSLLLAGGEETQYF TGTGCCAGCAGCTTGTTACTAGCGGGGGGTGAAGAGACCCAGTACTTC
TRBJ1-2 TRBD1 NA TRBV28 CATRQGLNGYTF TGTGCCACCCGACAGGGGCTTAATGGCTACACCTTC
TRBJ1-1 NA NA TRBV6-5 CASSYSLNHQGRAFF TGTGCCAGCAGTTACTCCCTCAACCACCAGGGGCGAGCTTTCTTT
TRBJ1-2 NA once TRBV30 CAWTTPRGSVPNYGYTF TGTGCCTGGACCACCCCTCGGGGTTCGGTCCCTAACTATGGCTACACCTTC
TRBJ2-7 TRBD1 NA TRBV30 CAWSRGSLPYEQYF TGTGCCTGGAGCAGGGGGAGTTTGCCCTACGAGCAGTACTTC
TRBJ1-2 NA NA TRBV27 CASRNGEYGYTF TGTGCCAGCAGGAATGGGGAGTATGGCTACACCTTC
TRBJ1-1 TRBD1 NA TRBV28 CASSFQGALGTEAFF TGTGCCAGCAGTTTCCAGGGGGCGCTGGGCACTGAAGCTTTCTTT
TRBJ1-6 TRBD1 NA TRBV4-3 CASSQSLGDRPWDNSPLHF TGCGCCAGCAGCCAATCCCTGGGGGACAGGCCGTGGGATAATTCACCCCTCCACTTT
TRBJ1-2 NA few TRBV6-5 CASSPGTQGGYTF TGTGCCAGCAGTCCCGGCACCCAGGGCGGCTACACCTTC
TRBJ2-1 TRBD2 NA TRBV11-3 CASSLDRGSSDEQFF TGTGCCAGCAGCTTAGATCGCGGGAGTAGCGATGAGCAGTTCTTC
TRBJ2-1 TRBD2 NA TRBV9 CASSVDQAGVDEQFF TGTGCCAGCAGCGTAGACCAGGCGGGAGTCGATGAGCAGTTCTTC
TRBJ1-1 NA NA TRBV13 CASSPEANTEAFF TGTGCCAGCAGCCCCGAGGCGAACACTGAAGCTTTCTTT
TRBJ1-4 TRBD1 NA TRBV4-1 CASSHRPGQGNEKLFF TGCGCCAGCAGCCACCGACCGGGACAGGGTAATGAAAAACTGTTTTTT
TRBJ2-2 TRBD2 NA TRBV5-4 CASSLELSGSYTGELFF TGTGCCAGCAGCTTGGAGCTTAGCGGGAGCTACACCGGGGAGCTGTTTTTT
TRBJ2-7 TRBD1 once TRBV5-6 CAGGRKDRVYEQYF TGTGCCGGCGGCAGAAAAGACAGGGTCTACGAGCAGTACTTC
TRBJ1-2 TRBD1 once TRBV28 CASSFLDRENYGYTF TGTGCCAGCAGCTTCCTCGACAGGGAGAACTATGGCTACACCTTC
TRBJ2-5 TRBD2 NA TRBV15 CATSGYRGLAGLRETQYF TGTGCCACCAGCGGATACAGGGGACTAGCGGGTCTCCGGGAGACCCAGTACTTC
TRBJ2-3 NA NA TRBV7-9 CASSLEGRGATDTQYF TGTGCCAGCAGCTTAGAAGGTCGGGGGGCTACAGATACGCAGTATTTT
TRBJ1-5 NA NA TRBV13 CASSFATGNQPQHF TGTGCCAGCAGCTTCGCAACGGGCAATCAGCCCCAGCATTTT
TRBJ1-1 NA few TRBV15 CATSRDYQTMNTEAFF TGTGCCACCAGCAGAGATTATCAGACTATGAACACTGAAGCTTTCTTT
TRBJ1-1 NA NA TRBV27 CASSFEGVRDTEAFF TGTGCCAGCAGTTTTGAGGGGGTCCGCGACACTGAAGCTTTCTTT
TRBJ2-1 TRBD2 NA TRBV29-1 CSVEEWLAGVNEQFF TGCAGCGTTGAAGAGTGGCTAGCGGGAGTCAATGAGCAGTTCTTC
TRBJ1-3 TRBD1 NA TRBV18 CASSLEQGIGNTIYF TGTGCCAGCTCACTTGAACAGGGGATTGGAAACACCATATATTTT
TRBJ1-2 TRBD1 NA TRBV5-5 CASSSDRGNYGYTF TGTGCCAGCAGCTCCGACAGGGGTAACTATGGCTACACCTTC
TRBJ1-1 TRBD1 once TRBV5-4 CASSLTGRGVNTEAFF TGTGCCAGCAGCTTGACCGGCAGGGGGGTGAACACTGAAGCTTTCTTT
TRBJ1-3 NA NA TRBV12-2 CASRLARGGLLWGNTIYF TGTGCAAGTCGCTTAGCGAGGGGGGGCTTATTGTGGGGAAACACCATATATTTT
TRBJ2-1 NA NA TRBV5-4 CASSLAAGRTNEQFF TGTGCCAGCAGCTTGGCAGCGGGTAGAACTAATGAGCAGTTCTTC
TRBJ2-1 TRBD2 NA TRBV5-4 CATRTSGSHGYNEQFF TGTGCCACCCGGACTAGCGGATCTCATGGGTACAATGAGCAGTTCTTC
TRBJ2-3 TRBD1 once TRBV27 CASSSGQGGTDTQYF TGTGCCAGCTCCTCGGGACAGGGGGGGACAGATACGCAGTATTTT
TRBJ2-6 TRBD2 NA TRBV5-4 CASSYGGTGANVLTF TGTGCCAGCAGCTACGGGGGGACCGGGGCCAACGTCCTGACTTTC
TRBJ1-1 TRBD1 NA TRBV2 CASSEAPWTGLTEAFF TGTGCCAGCAGTGAAGCCCCCTGGACAGGGCTCACTGAAGCTTTCTTT
TRBJ1-1 TRBD1 few TRBV27 CASSSHRGRDTEAFF TGTGCCAGCAGTTCGCACAGGGGGCGGGACACTGAAGCTTTCTTT